The 16 T cell receptor beta chains presented below share a single source sample, sequenced in a study of response to subunit inactivated influenza vaccine (dated by TCRdb to about 2018). Library preparation used RT-PCR. The instrument given in TCRdb is Illumina HiSeq 2500. TCRdb cleaned the public reads at Q25 with fastp, built clones with MiXCR and kept in-frame beta chains. Entries are consolidated by CDR3 protein sequence, retaining the most common genes and DNA. In this sample the table shows 500,000 to 750,000 distinct CDR3 sequences, 12% to 15% of which occur a single time. 11% of the sample goes to the ten largest clones. The sample was PBMCs from blood, taken less than 13 days after vaccination. These TCRs come from a man aged 50 or older who received an inactivated influenza vaccine. Donor details come from another sample of the same person, matched by shared clones.

This clonotype was picked up many times. The chain is built from TRBV29-1 and TRBJ2-2; D is undetermined. The V gene's germline CDR1 is SQVTM and CDR2 ANQGSEA. This CDR3 is 17 amino acids long. Trimming shortened V by 8 bases and J by 0 bases, and 22 bases separated the two germline ends. The CDR3 nucleotides are TGCAGCCCTCCTCTGCGTGGATCCCCTGCGAACACCGGGGAGCTGTTTTTT. This sequence encodes CSPPLRGSPANTGELFF.

This clonotype appeared a few times. The chain has TRBV20-1 and TRBJ2-5; D might be TRBD2 (6 bases). Germline-derived CDR1 and CDR2 are DFQATT and SNEGSKA (reference sequence). CDR3 length equals 15 residues. The V end was cut by 6 bases, the J end by 5 bases, with 22 bases between. The DNA for the CDR3 is TGCAGTGCCGGGGGTTTCGGATCGTCGGGGGAGACCCAGTACTTC. It is translated as CSAGGFGSSGETQYF.

This clonotype has only a few counts. The DNA for the CDR3 is TGTGCCACCAGCAACGAACAGGGGGTCAACTATGGCTACACCTTC. Protein sequence: CATSNEQGVNYGYTF. The chain combines TRBV15 with TRBJ1-2; 8 bases align to TRBD1. Losses at the gene ends were 4 bases for V and 2 bases for J; bases not matched to a gene: 6. This CDR3 region has 15 residues. CDR1 is LNHNV and CDR2 is YYDKDF in the germline V gene (reference sequence).

This clonotype has just a few counts. The chain is built from TRBV6-5 and TRBJ2-5, with D possibly TRBD1 on 5 matching bases. Germline CDR1 and CDR2: MNHEY and SVGAGI. The CDR3 runs 15 residues. V shed 2 bases and J shed 3 bases, with 13 bases lying between them. DNA for the CDR3: TGTGCCAGCAGTTACCCCGATGGGGCAAAAGAGACCCAGTACTTC. Its translation: CASSYPDGAKETQYF.

This clonotype was counted only a few times. CDR3 nucleotide sequence: TGCAGTGCTAGCGGCCTAGGGGGGGCAGTAGATACGCAGTATTTT. Protein: CSASGLGGAVDTQYF. The chain is built from TRBV20-1 and TRBJ2-3, with D possibly matching TRBD2 (7 bases). This CDR3 contains 15 residues. Trimming cost V 3 bases and J 5 bases, with 18 bases left between them. Looked up from germline, CDR1 is DFQATT and CDR2 is SNEGSKA (reference sequence).

This clonotype was observed a few times. The chain has TRBV29-1 and TRBJ1-2; D is perhaps TRBD1 (6 bases). The CDR3 spans 14 residues. Trimming cost V 4 bases and J 8 bases, with 20 bases left between them. Looked up from germline, CDR1 is SQVTM and CDR2 is ANQGSEA. The CDR3 DNA sequence: TGCAGCGTTGCTCCAGGGGCCCGCGGCTCAGGCTACACCTTC. Translated: CSVAPGARGSGYTF.

This clonotype was counted between two and nine times. The CDR3 here is CATSAGGGSPLHF. The CDR3 DNA reads as TGTGCCACCAGTGCAGGGGGCGGCTCACCCCTCCACTTT. The chain links TRBV24-1 to TRBJ1-6, with 8 bases fitting TRBD1. Germline assignment: CDR1 KGHDR and CDR2 SFDVKD. This CDR3 region has 13 residues. Losses at the gene ends were 5 bases for V and 10 bases for J; bases not matched to a gene: 3.

The chain links TRBV21-1 to TRBJ2-2; TRBD2, the D gene given by the table, was not confirmed from the DNA. TRBV21-1 is shown as a pseudogene. This CDR3 contains 19 residues. The CDR3 is CASSRRFPGLAANTGELFF. DNA of the CDR3: TGTGCCAGCAGCAGGCGATTCCCGGGACTAGCAGCCAACACCGGGGAGCTGTTTTTT.

This clonotype was detected only a few times. The V gene is TRBV21-1, the J gene TRBJ1-3. TRBV21-1 is labeled a pseudogene. This CDR3 is 15 amino acids long. CDR3 amino acids: CASSKGSFSGNTIYF. DNA for the CDR3: TGTGCCAGCAGCAAAGGATCCTTTTCTGGAAACACCATATATTTT.

A few counts support this clonotype. The rearrangement joins TRBV24-1 to TRBJ2-2; TRBD2 matches at 9 bases. The germline gives CDR1 KGHDR, CDR2 SFDVKD. The CDR3 runs to 15 residues. Trimming at V came to 3 bases and at J to 6 bases, leaving 4 bases not matched to a gene. CDR3 nucleotides: TGTGCCACCAGTGATGGACTAGCGTTGGCCGGGGAGCTGTTTTTT. Translated, it gives CATSDGLALAGELFF.

This clonotype was picked up a small number of times. This chain connects TRBV20-1 to TRBJ2-7; D is undetermined. Germline CDR1 reads DFQATT; CDR2 reads SNEGSKA (reference sequence). V was clipped by 6 bases and J by 2 bases, with 20 bases between them. This CDR3 comprises 15 residues. CDR3 sequence (DNA): TGCAGTGCGGAAAGAGGATACCTCCCCCCCTACGAGCAGTACTTC. This encodes CSAERGYLPPYEQYF.

The rearrangement joins TRBV29-1 to TRBJ1-2, with D perhaps matching TRBD1 (6 bases). V lost 4 bases to trimming and J lost 3 bases, with 18 bases between them. Germline V lookup: CDR1 SQVTM, CDR2 ANQGSEA. The CDR3 runs to 15 residues. This CDR3 reads CSVGLGAGSYYGYTF. The CDR3 coding sequence is TGCAGCGTTGGCCTGGGGGCGGGGAGTTACTATGGCTACACCTTC.

V and J are TRBV28 and TRBJ2-4, with D possibly TRBD2 on 5 matching bases. Germline CDR1 reads MDHEN; CDR2 reads SYDVKM. Trimming took 6 bases from V and 1 from J, leaving 10 bases between them. The CDR3 runs 14 residues. As DNA, the CDR3 is TGTGCCAGCAGGCACTCGGGGGCCAAAAACATTCAGTACTTC. Translating gives CASRHSGAKNIQYF. Full variable domain (outside the CDR3, taken from reference TRBV28 and TRBJ2-4): DVKVTQSSRYLVKRTGEKVFLECVQDMDHENMFWYRQDPGLGLRLIYFSYDVKMKEKGDIPEGYSVSREKKERFSLILESASTNQTSMYLCASRHSGAKNIQYFGAGTRLSVL.

In its sample, this clonotype was seen a few times. This chain links TRBV6-1 with TRBJ2-5, with D perhaps TRBD1 or TRBD2 (5 bases each). The V end lost 7 bases, the J end lost 3 bases, and 30 bases lay between the germline ends. CDR3 size: 19 residues. The germline V gene encodes CDR1 MNHNS and CDR2 SASEGT. CDR3 bases: TGTGCCAGCACCTTACGTTTTTCGGCCGGGGTGCCCAGGGAAGAGACCCAGTACTTC. Translated: CASTLRFSAGVPREETQYF.

This clonotype was counted at least ten times. This chain joins TRBV6-2 or TRBV6-3 and TRBJ2-3; D could derive from TRBD1 or TRBD2 (5 bases each). The germline V gene has CDR1 MNHEY and CDR2 SVGEGT. The V end lost 3 bases, the J end lost 2 bases, and 12 bases lay between the germline ends. The CDR3 sequence is 15 residues long. DNA for the CDR3: TGTGCCAGCAGTTATACGGGGCCGAACACAGATACGCAGTATTTT. It yields the protein CASSYTGPNTDTQYF.

This clonotype was counted many times. The chain carries TRBV20-1 and TRBJ2-7, with unresolved D. The CDR3 contains 11 residues. Germline lookup yields CDR1 DFQATT and CDR2 SNEGSKA (reference sequence). V was clipped by 6 bases and J by 5 bases, with 11 bases between them. CDR3 in amino acids: CSAQIVHEQYF. In DNA form, the CDR3 reads TGCAGTGCCCAGATAGTCCACGAGCAGTACTTC.